This T cell receptor beta chain is from a study of T cell repertoires in cytomegalovirus infection. TCRdb passed the reads through MiXCR, listing each CDR3 protein once. The data contain about 330,000 distinct CDR3 sequences, 34% of them singletons. This clonotype was recorded a few times. What it binds is unknown. V was clipped by 5 bases and J by 5 bases, with 16 bases between them. CDR1 KGHDR and CDR2 SFDVKD come from the germline V gene. This CDR3 contains 15 residues. Study-level points and caveats: Ex vivo responses were dominated by HLA-C-restricted CMV-specific TCR beta clonotypes.

Sequenced material: cultured PBMCs, taken from culture after CMV antigen stimulation. The chain employs TRBV24-1 and TRBJ2-3, with D perhaps matching TRBD1 or TRBD2 (5 bases each). This TCR was recovered from a human donor in good health (CMV status not recorded). Some clones in this sample may be carry-over from other donors' samples. The CDR3 spells CATSGGIPVVDTQYF. The DNA of the CDR3 is TGTGCCACCAGTGGGGGGATTCCGGTAGTAGATACGCAGTATTTT.